The TCR beta chain under discussion was sequenced for a study of T cell repertoires in cytomegalovirus infection. Study in general: Evidence of both CMV infection and a matching HLA type came from public TCR beta signatures.

Study findings and constraints: The ex vivo response showed dominance by HLA-C-restricted CMV-specific TCR beta clonotypes.

V was shortened by 6 bases and J by 0 bases, with 15 bases between the two germline ends. Germline CDR1 is SNHLY and CDR2 is FYNNEI. This CDR3 is 15 amino acids long. This clonotype was detected ten times or more. Its antigen remains unknown. Each CDR3 protein is one row after TCRdb ran MiXCR on the reads. The data contain 250,000 to 300,000 distinct CDR3 sequences, around 15% of them singletons. This TCR was sampled from a human donor in good health (CMV status not recorded). Some clones in this sample may be carry-over from other donors' samples. The sample comprised PBMCs. V usage is TRBV2 and J usage is TRBJ2-7; D is perhaps TRBD1 (5 bases). CDR3 sequence reads: CASRKGPGSSYEQYF. The CDR3 DNA follows: TGTGCCAGCAGGAAGGGGCCAGGGTCCTCCTACGAGCAGTACTTC. The variable domain in full, with the rest retrieved from reference TRBV2 and TRBJ2-7, is EPEVTQTPSHQVTQMGQEVILRCVPISNHLYFYWYRQILGQKVEFLVSFYNNEISEKSEIFDDQFSVERPDGSNFTLKIRSTKLEDSAMYFCASRKGPGSSYEQYFGPGTRLTVT.